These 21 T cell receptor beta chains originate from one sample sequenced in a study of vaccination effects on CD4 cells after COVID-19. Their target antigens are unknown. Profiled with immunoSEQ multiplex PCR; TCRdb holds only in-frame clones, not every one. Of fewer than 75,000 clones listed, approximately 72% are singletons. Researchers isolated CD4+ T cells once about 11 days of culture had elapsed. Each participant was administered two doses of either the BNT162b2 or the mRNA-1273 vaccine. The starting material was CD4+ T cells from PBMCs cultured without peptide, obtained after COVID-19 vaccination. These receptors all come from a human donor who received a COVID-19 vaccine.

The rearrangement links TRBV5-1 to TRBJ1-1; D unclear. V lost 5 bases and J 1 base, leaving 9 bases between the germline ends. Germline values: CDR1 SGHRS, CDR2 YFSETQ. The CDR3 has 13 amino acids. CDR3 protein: CASRLGRNTEAFF. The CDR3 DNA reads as TGCGCCAGCAGACTGGGGAGGAACACTGAAGCTTTCTTT.

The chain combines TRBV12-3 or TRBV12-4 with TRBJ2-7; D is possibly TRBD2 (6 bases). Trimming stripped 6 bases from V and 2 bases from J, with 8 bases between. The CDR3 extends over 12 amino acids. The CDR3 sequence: CASSRRAYEQYF. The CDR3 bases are TGTGCCAGCAGCAGGAGGGCCTACGAGCAGTACTTC.

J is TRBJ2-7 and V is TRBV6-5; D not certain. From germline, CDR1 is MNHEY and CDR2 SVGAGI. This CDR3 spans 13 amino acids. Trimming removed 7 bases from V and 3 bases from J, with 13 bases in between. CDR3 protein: CASKDADLYEQYF. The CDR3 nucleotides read TGTGCCAGCAAGGACGCGGACCTCTACGAGCAGTACTTC.

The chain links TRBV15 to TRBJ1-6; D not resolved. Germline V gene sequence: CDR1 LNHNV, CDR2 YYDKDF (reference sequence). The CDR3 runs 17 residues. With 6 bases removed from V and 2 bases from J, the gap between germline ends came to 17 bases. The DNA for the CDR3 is TGTGCCACCAGGCCCTTCGGGGTGGCAGCCTATAATTCACCCCTCCACTTT. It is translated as CATRPFGVAAYNSPLHF.

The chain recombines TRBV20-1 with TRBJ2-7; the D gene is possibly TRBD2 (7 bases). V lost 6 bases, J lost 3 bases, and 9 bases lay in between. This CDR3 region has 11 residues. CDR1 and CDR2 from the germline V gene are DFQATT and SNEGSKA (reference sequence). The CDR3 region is CSAGGGYEQYF. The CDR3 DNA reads TGCAGTGCGGGAGGGGGCTACGAGCAGTACTTC.

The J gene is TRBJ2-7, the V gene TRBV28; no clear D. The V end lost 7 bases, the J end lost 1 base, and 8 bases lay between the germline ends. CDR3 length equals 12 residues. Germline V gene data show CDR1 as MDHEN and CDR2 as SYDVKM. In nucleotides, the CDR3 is TGTGCCAGCATTGACACTTCCTACGAGCAGTACTTC. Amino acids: CASIDTSYEQYF.

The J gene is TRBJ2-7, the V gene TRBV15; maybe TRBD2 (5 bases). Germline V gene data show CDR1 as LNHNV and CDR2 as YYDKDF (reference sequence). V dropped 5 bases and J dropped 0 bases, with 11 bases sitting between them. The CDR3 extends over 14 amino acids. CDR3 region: CATSPLRVSYEQYF. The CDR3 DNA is TGTGCCACCAGCCCGCTGCGGGTCTCCTACGAGCAGTACTTC.

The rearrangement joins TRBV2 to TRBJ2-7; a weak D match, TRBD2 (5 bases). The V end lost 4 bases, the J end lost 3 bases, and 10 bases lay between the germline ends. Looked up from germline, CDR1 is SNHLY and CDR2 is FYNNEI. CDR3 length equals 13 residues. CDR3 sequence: CASSVRGFYEQYF. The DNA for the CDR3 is TGTGCCAGCAGTGTTAGAGGGTTCTACGAGCAGTACTTC.

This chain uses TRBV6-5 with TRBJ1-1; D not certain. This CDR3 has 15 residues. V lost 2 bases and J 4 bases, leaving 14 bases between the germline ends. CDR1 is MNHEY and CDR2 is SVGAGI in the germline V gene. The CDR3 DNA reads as TGTGCCAGCAGTTACGGAGGGCAGGAGGGCACTGAAGCTTTCTTT. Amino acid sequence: CASSYGGQEGTEAFF.

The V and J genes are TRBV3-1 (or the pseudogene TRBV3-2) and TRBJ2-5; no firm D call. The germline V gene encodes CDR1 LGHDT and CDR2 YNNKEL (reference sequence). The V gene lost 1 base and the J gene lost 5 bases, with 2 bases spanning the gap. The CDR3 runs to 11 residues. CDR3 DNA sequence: TGTGCCAGCAGCCAAGCGGAGACCCAGTACTTC. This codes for CASSQAETQYF.

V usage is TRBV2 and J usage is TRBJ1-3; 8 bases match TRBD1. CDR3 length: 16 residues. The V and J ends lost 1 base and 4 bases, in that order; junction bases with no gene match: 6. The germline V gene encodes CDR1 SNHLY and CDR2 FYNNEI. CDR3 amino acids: CASSEGQGKSGNTIYF. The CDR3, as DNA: TGTGCCAGCAGTGAAGGACAGGGGAAGTCGGGAAACACCATATATTTT.

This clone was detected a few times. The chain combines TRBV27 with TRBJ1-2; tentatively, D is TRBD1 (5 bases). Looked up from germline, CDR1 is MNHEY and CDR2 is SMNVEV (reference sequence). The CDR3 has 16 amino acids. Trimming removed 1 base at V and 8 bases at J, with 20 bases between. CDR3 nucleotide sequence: TGTGCCAGCAGTTTATATCCCCCGCCGGGGGGAAGAGGCTACACCTTC. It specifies CASSLYPPPGGRGYTF.

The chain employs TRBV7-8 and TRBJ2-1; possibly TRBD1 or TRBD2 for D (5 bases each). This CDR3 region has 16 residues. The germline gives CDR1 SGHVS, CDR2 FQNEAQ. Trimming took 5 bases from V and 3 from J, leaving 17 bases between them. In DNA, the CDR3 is TGTGCCAGCAGCGACCCGGGACGCCAGCGCTACAATGAGCAGTTCTTC. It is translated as CASSDPGRQRYNEQFF. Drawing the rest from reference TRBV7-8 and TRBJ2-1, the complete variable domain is GAGVSQSPRYKVAKRGQDVALRCDPISGHVSLFWYQQALGQGPEFLTYFQNEAQLDKSGLPSDRFFAERPEGSVSTLKIQRTQQEDSAVYLCASSDPGRQRYNEQFFGPGTRLTVL.

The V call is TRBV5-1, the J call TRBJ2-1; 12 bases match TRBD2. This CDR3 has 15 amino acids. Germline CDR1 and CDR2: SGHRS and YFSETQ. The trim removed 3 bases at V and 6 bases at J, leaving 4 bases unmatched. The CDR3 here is CASSWTSGASNEQFF. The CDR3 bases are TGCGCCAGCAGCTGGACTAGCGGGGCTTCCAATGAGCAGTTCTTC.

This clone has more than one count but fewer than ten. The chain's CDR3 is CASSTGTGFEEKLFF. CDR3 nucleotides: TGTGCCAGCAGCACCGGGACAGGGTTTGAGGAAAAACTGTTTTTT. The chain employs TRBV7-9 and TRBJ1-4; 9 positions agree with TRBD1. The V and J ends lost 5 bases and 8 bases, in that order; junction bases with no gene match: 9. The CDR3 covers 15 residues. The germline gives CDR1 SEHNR, CDR2 FQNEAQ (reference sequence).

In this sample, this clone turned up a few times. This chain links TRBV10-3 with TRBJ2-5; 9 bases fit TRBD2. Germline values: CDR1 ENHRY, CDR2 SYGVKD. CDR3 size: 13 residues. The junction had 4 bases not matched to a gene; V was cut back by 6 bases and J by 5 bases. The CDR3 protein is CAIRGLAGETQYF. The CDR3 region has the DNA TGTGCCATCAGGGGACTAGCAGGGGAGACCCAGTACTTC.

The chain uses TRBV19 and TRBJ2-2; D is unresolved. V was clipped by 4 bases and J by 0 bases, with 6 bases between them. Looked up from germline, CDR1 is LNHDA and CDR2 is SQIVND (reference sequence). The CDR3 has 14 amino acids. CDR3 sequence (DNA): TGTGCCAGTAGTAACAGACCGAACACCGGGGAGCTGTTTTTT. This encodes CASSNRPNTGELFF. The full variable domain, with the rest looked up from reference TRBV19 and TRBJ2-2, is DGGITQSPKYLFRKEGQNVTLSCEQNLNHDAMYWYRQDPGQGLRLIYYSQIVNDFQKGDIAEGYSVSREKKESFPLTVTSAQKNPTAFYLCASSNRPNTGELFFGEGSRLTVL.

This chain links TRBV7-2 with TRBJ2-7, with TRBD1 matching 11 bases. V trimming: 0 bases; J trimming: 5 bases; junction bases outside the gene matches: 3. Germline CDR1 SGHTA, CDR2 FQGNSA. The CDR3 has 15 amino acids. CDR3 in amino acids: CASSLAGTGGDEQYF. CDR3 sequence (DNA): TGTGCCAGCAGCTTAGCGGGGACAGGGGGGGACGAGCAGTACTTC.

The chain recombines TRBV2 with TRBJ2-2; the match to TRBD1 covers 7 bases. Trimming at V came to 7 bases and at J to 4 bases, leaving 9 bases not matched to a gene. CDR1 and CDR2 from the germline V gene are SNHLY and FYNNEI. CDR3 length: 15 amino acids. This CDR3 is CASIDRRGRTGELFF. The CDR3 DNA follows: TGTGCCAGCATAGATCGAAGGGGGCGCACCGGGGAGCTGTTTTTT.

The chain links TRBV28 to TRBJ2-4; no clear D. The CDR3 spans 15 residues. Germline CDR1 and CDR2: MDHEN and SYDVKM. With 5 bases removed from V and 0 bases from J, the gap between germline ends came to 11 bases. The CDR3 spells CASSGIAIAKNIQYF. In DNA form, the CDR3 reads TGTGCCAGCAGTGGGATAGCCATAGCCAAAAACATTCAGTACTTC.

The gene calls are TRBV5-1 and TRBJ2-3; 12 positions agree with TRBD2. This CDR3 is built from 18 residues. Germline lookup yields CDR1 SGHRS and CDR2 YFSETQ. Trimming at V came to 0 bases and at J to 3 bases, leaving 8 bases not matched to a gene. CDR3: CASSLGLAGGPVTDTQYF. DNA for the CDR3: TGCGCCAGCAGCTTGGGTCTAGCGGGGGGGCCAGTAACAGATACGCAGTATTTT.